Listed below are T cell receptor beta chains from one sample, sequenced in a study of blood T cell repertoires in COVID-19. This table comes from immunoSEQ multiplex PCR, and its TCRdb copy is limited to in-frame clones, with some not included. Seen here are 20,000 to 25,000 clones, about 92% observed once, and the top ten hold around 8%. Sequenced input: peripheral blood. These TCRs come from a human donor in a cohort sampled during active COVID-19. Both conserved end residues are part of each CDR3. A D gene is named only where the DNA matches it firmly. The size entry is marked missing in some rows and otherwise reads once, few, many or a size class.

clone_size: -; cdr3_length: 14; v_call: TRBV29-1; j_call: TRBJ2-2; d_call: TRBD1; cdr3_nt: TGCAGCGTGCCCGACAGGGCTGGCACCGGGGAGCTGTTTTTT; cdr3_aa: CSVPDRAGTGELFF
clone_size: few; cdr3_length: 15; v_call: TRBV9; j_call: TRBJ2-3; d_call: -; cdr3_nt: TGTGCCAGCAGCCTCACGGACGGGGGTACAGATACGCAGTATTTT; cdr3_aa: CASSLTDGGTDTQYF
clone_size: -; cdr3_length: 14; v_call: TRBV10-3; j_call: TRBJ1-1; d_call: TRBD1; cdr3_nt: TGTGCCATCAGTAGGACAGGGGAAGTCACTGAAGCTTTCTTT; cdr3_aa: CAISRTGEVTEAFF
clone_size: -; cdr3_length: 14; v_call: TRBV3-1/TRBV3-2; j_call: TRBJ1-1; d_call: TRBD1; cdr3_nt: TGTGCCAGCAGCCGTGGACAGGCGAACACTGAAGCTTTCTTT; cdr3_aa: CASSRGQANTEAFF
clone_size: -; cdr3_length: 14; v_call: TRBV27; j_call: TRBJ2-3; d_call: -; cdr3_nt: TGTGCCAGCAGGACGTGGGAGCGTACAGATACGCAGTATTTT; cdr3_aa: CASRTWERTDTQYF
clone_size: -; cdr3_length: 13; v_call: TRBV6-2/TRBV6-3; j_call: TRBJ1-1; d_call: -; cdr3_nt: TGTGCCAGCAGTTACCTAGGGAGCACTGAAGCTTTCTTT; cdr3_aa: CASSYLGSTEAFF
clone_size: once; cdr3_length: 13; v_call: TRBV19; j_call: TRBJ1-3; d_call: -; cdr3_nt: TGTGCCAGTACCACTACAACAGGAAACACCATATATTTT; cdr3_aa: CASTTTTGNTIYF
clone_size: -; cdr3_length: 16; v_call: TRBV2; j_call: TRBJ2-2; d_call: TRBD2; cdr3_nt: TGTGCCAGCAGTCCCTCTGCTAGCGGGAACACCGGGGAGCTGTTTTTT; cdr3_aa: CASSPSASGNTGELFF
clone_size: -; cdr3_length: 16; v_call: TRBV28; j_call: TRBJ1-5; d_call: TRBD1; cdr3_nt: TGTGCCAGCAGTCCTGCAGGGACAGGGGGCAATCAGCCCCAGCATTTT; cdr3_aa: CASSPAGTGGNQPQHF
clone_size: -; cdr3_length: 15; v_call: TRBV4-3; j_call: TRBJ2-5; d_call: TRBD2; cdr3_nt: TGCGCCAGCAGCCAGCAGCGGGGGGGCCAGGAGACCCAGTACTTC; cdr3_aa: CASSQQRGGQETQYF
clone_size: -; cdr3_length: 15; v_call: TRBV18; j_call: TRBJ2-1; d_call: TRBD1; cdr3_nt: TGTGCCAGCTCACCACCGAGACAGGGGCACAATGAGCAGTTCTTC; cdr3_aa: CASSPPRQGHNEQFF
clone_size: -; cdr3_length: 15; v_call: TRBV5-1; j_call: TRBJ1-4; d_call: -; cdr3_nt: TGCGCCAGCAGCTTGGTTCCTGGAGCTAATGAAAAACTGTTTTTT; cdr3_aa: CASSLVPGANEKLFF
clone_size: -; cdr3_length: 16; v_call: TRBV21-1; j_call: TRBJ2-7; d_call: -; cdr3_nt: TGTGCCAGCAGCAAAGTCTATACAGGGGGTTCCTACGAGCAGTACTTC; cdr3_aa: CASSKVYTGGSYEQYF
clone_size: -; cdr3_length: 15; v_call: TRBV7-9; j_call: TRBJ1-2; d_call: TRBD1; cdr3_nt: TGTGCCAGCAGCCGTCCGGACAGGGAGGGAGAAGGCTACACCTTC; cdr3_aa: CASSRPDREGEGYTF
clone_size: -; cdr3_length: 19; v_call: TRBV18; j_call: TRBJ1-2; d_call: TRBD1; cdr3_nt: TGTGCCAGCTCACCAAGGATAACGGGACAGGGCAAAGGGAGCGATGGCTACACCTTC; cdr3_aa: CASSPRITGQGKGSDGYTF
clone_size: -; cdr3_length: 16; v_call: TRBV24-1; j_call: TRBJ2-3; d_call: -; cdr3_nt: TGTGCCACCAGTGACCGGAGCGCAACTAGCACAGATACGCAGTATTTT; cdr3_aa: CATSDRSATSTDTQYF
clone_size: -; cdr3_length: 15; v_call: TRBV4-2; j_call: TRBJ2-4; d_call: -; cdr3_nt: TGTGCCAGCAGCCAAGATTTGAGAGCCAAAAACATTCAGTACTTC; cdr3_aa: CASSQDLRAKNIQYF
clone_size: -; cdr3_length: 15; v_call: TRBV5-1; j_call: TRBJ1-2; d_call: -; cdr3_nt: TGCGCCAGCAGCTTGATCGTCCCAGGGGACCATGGCTACACCTTC; cdr3_aa: CASSLIVPGDHGYTF
clone_size: -; cdr3_length: 14; v_call: TRBV7-9; j_call: TRBJ2-5; d_call: -; cdr3_nt: TGTGCCAGCAGCCAAGGACTGAGCATAGAGACCCAGTACTTC; cdr3_aa: CASSQGLSIETQYF
clone_size: -; cdr3_length: 17; v_call: TRBV4-3; j_call: TRBJ1-5; d_call: -; cdr3_nt: TGCGCCAGCAGCCAAGATTTCACAGCAACCTCCAATCAGCCCCAGCATTTT; cdr3_aa: CASSQDFTATSNQPQHF
clone_size: once; cdr3_length: 12; v_call: TRBV6-6; j_call: TRBJ1-2; d_call: -; cdr3_nt: TGTGCCAGCAGTGCGGACAGCTATGGCTACACCTTC; cdr3_aa: CASSADSYGYTF
clone_size: -; cdr3_length: 12; v_call: TRBV30; j_call: TRBJ1-5; d_call: -; cdr3_nt: TGTGCCTGGGGGGACATATCCCAGCCCCAGCATTTT; cdr3_aa: CAWGDISQPQHF
clone_size: -; cdr3_length: 14; v_call: TRBV3-1/TRBV3-2; j_call: TRBJ2-7; d_call: TRBD2; cdr3_nt: TGTGCCAGCAGCCAAGTTGGGGGGGGACTCGAGCAGTACTTC; cdr3_aa: CASSQVGGGLEQYF
clone_size: -; cdr3_length: 16; v_call: TRBV5-4; j_call: TRBJ1-3; d_call: TRBD1; cdr3_nt: TGTGCCAGCAGCCGAAGGACAGGAGACTCTGGAAACACCATATATTTT; cdr3_aa: CASSRRTGDSGNTIYF
clone_size: -; cdr3_length: 11; v_call: TRBV10-3; j_call: TRBJ2-1; d_call: -; cdr3_nt: TGTGCCATCAGCGAGGGTCATGAGCGTTTCTTC; cdr3_aa: CAISEGHERFF
clone_size: few; cdr3_length: 14; v_call: TRBV28; j_call: TRBJ1-3; d_call: -; cdr3_nt: TGTGCCAGCAGTCCCCCGTCGGCAGGGATGGCCATATATTTT; cdr3_aa: CASSPPSAGMAIYF
clone_size: -; cdr3_length: 13; v_call: TRBV7-2; j_call: TRBJ2-7; d_call: -; cdr3_nt: TGTGCCAGCAGCTTATTCGCGGGCCACGAGCAGTACTTC; cdr3_aa: CASSLFAGHEQYF
clone_size: -; cdr3_length: 15; v_call: TRBV3-1/TRBV3-2; j_call: TRBJ1-2; d_call: TRBD1; cdr3_nt: TGTGCCAGCAGCTACCTGGACAGGGCATCCCATGGCTACACCTTC; cdr3_aa: CASSYLDRASHGYTF
clone_size: -; cdr3_length: 14; v_call: TRBV2; j_call: TRBJ2-7; d_call: TRBD1; cdr3_nt: TGTGCCAGCAGCATCGACAGGGAATCCTACGAGCAGTACTTC; cdr3_aa: CASSIDRESYEQYF
clone_size: -; cdr3_length: 17; v_call: TRBV7-9; j_call: TRBJ2-3; d_call: TRBD2; cdr3_nt: TGTGCCAGCAGCGGCAGTAGCGGGGGTTACCACACAGATACGCAGTATTTT; cdr3_aa: CASSGSSGGYHTDTQYF
clone_size: -; cdr3_length: 14; v_call: TRBV10-3; j_call: TRBJ2-1; d_call: TRBD2; cdr3_nt: TGTGCCTACGGGGGGGAGGGTCTCTTCAATGAGCAGTTCTTC; cdr3_aa: CAYGGEGLFNEQFF
clone_size: -; cdr3_length: 16; v_call: TRBV30; j_call: TRBJ1-6; d_call: -; cdr3_nt: TGTGCCTGGAGACGAAAAGGGAGCTCCTATAATTCACCCCTCCACTTT; cdr3_aa: CAWRRKGSSYNSPLHF
clone_size: few; cdr3_length: 13; v_call: TRBV3-1/TRBV3-2; j_call: TRBJ1-1; d_call: -; cdr3_nt: TGTGCCAGCAGCCAAGATTCGAGCACTGAAGCTTTCTTT; cdr3_aa: CASSQDSSTEAFF
clone_size: -; cdr3_length: 11; v_call: TRBV28; j_call: TRBJ1-2; d_call: -; cdr3_nt: TGTGCCAGCAGTCTGTCTAGTGGCTACACCTTC; cdr3_aa: CASSLSSGYTF
clone_size: -; cdr3_length: 14; v_call: TRBV15; j_call: TRBJ1-2; d_call: TRBD1; cdr3_nt: TGTGCCACCAGCCCACCGGACAGGGCCTATGGCTACACCTTC; cdr3_aa: CATSPPDRAYGYTF
clone_size: -; cdr3_length: 15; v_call: TRBV6-4; j_call: TRBJ2-2; d_call: TRBD2; cdr3_nt: TGTGCCAGCAGCGAGGGACTAGTCAACACCGGGGAGCTGTTTTTT; cdr3_aa: CASSEGLVNTGELFF
clone_size: -; cdr3_length: 16; v_call: TRBV9; j_call: TRBJ2-1; d_call: TRBD2; cdr3_nt: TGTGCCAGCAGCCCGACTAGCGGGGGGGCCTTTAGTGAGCAGTTCTTC; cdr3_aa: CASSPTSGGAFSEQFF
clone_size: -; cdr3_length: 14; v_call: TRBV2; j_call: TRBJ1-5; d_call: TRBD1; cdr3_nt: TGTGCCAGCAGTTTACAGGGGAGCAATCAGCCCCAGCATTTT; cdr3_aa: CASSLQGSNQPQHF
clone_size: -; cdr3_length: 15; v_call: TRBV19; j_call: TRBJ1-5; d_call: -; cdr3_nt: TGTGCCAGTAGTATTCCCCCGTATAGCAATCAGCCCCAGCATTTT; cdr3_aa: CASSIPPYSNQPQHF
clone_size: -; cdr3_length: 12; v_call: TRBV28; j_call: TRBJ2-2; d_call: -; cdr3_nt: TGTGCCAGCAGTTTCGAGGCCGGGGAGCTGTTTTTT; cdr3_aa: CASSFEAGELFF
clone_size: few; cdr3_length: 15; v_call: TRBV5-1; j_call: TRBJ2-7; d_call: -; cdr3_nt: TGCGCCAGCAGCAATATTGGGCAGGGGCGGAACGAGCAGTACTTC; cdr3_aa: CASSNIGQGRNEQYF
clone_size: -; cdr3_length: 13; v_call: TRBV10-2; j_call: TRBJ1-1; d_call: TRBD1; cdr3_nt: TGCGCCAGCAGGGGGACAGGGGGCAATGAAGCTTTCTTT; cdr3_aa: CASRGTGGNEAFF
clone_size: -; cdr3_length: 16; v_call: TRBV28; j_call: TRBJ1-5; d_call: -; cdr3_nt: TGTGCCAGCAGTGGGGCTAGTGGGGCCCGCAATCAGCCCCAGCATTTT; cdr3_aa: CASSGASGARNQPQHF
clone_size: -; cdr3_length: 15; v_call: TRBV4-2; j_call: TRBJ1-4; d_call: -; cdr3_nt: TGTGCCAGCAGCCAACAAGGGGGTGGAGGTGAAAAACTGTTTTTT; cdr3_aa: CASSQQGGGGEKLFF
clone_size: -; cdr3_length: 16; v_call: TRBV10-3; j_call: TRBJ2-7; d_call: -; cdr3_nt: TGTGCCATCAGAGCCCCCACGGGGGGCGGCTCCTACGAGCAGTACTTC; cdr3_aa: CAIRAPTGGGSYEQYF